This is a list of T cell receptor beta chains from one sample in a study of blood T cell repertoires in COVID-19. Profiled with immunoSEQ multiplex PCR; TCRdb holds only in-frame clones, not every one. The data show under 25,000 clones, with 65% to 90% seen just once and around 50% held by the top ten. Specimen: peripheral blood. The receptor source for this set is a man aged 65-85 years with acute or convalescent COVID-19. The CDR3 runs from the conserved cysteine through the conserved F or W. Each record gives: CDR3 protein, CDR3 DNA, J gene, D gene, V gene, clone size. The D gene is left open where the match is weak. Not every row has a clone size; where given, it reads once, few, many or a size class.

CDR3aa: CASSPDGGEKLFF; CDR3nt: TGTGCCAGCTCACCAGACGGCGGGGAAAAACTGTTTTTT; j_gene: TRBJ1-4; d_gene: .; v_gene: TRBV18; abundance: .
CDR3aa: CASSQDPGNYGYTF; CDR3nt: TGTGCCAGCAGCCAAGACCCAGGAAACTATGGCTACACCTTC; j_gene: TRBJ1-2; d_gene: .; v_gene: TRBV4-2; abundance: once
CDR3aa: CASSLVDSANTEAFF; CDR3nt: TGCGCCAGCAGCTTGGTGGACAGCGCGAACACTGAAGCTTTCTTT; j_gene: TRBJ1-1; d_gene: .; v_gene: TRBV5-1; abundance: few
CDR3aa: CASSLLYGVSTGELFF; CDR3nt: TGTGCCAGCAGTTTATTGTACGGAGTCTCCACCGGGGAGCTGTTTTTT; j_gene: TRBJ2-2; d_gene: .; v_gene: TRBV27; abundance: .
CDR3aa: CASGEAGNTIYF; CDR3nt: TGTGCCAGCGGGGAGGCGGGAAACACCATATATTTT; j_gene: TRBJ1-3; d_gene: .; v_gene: TRBV7-9; abundance: .
CDR3aa: CASSLRSQGARGYTF; CDR3nt: TGTGCCAGCAGTCTCCGATCACAGGGGGCGCGAGGCTACACCTTC; j_gene: TRBJ1-2; d_gene: TRBD1; v_gene: TRBV27; abundance: .
CDR3aa: CASSLGTTSSPFF; CDR3nt: TGTGCCAGCAGCCTCGGGACAACATCGAGCCCTTTCTTT; j_gene: TRBJ1-1; d_gene: .; v_gene: TRBV7-8; abundance: .
CDR3aa: CASSQGGLRNEQYF; CDR3nt: TGTGCCAGCAGCCAAGGCGGTTTGCGAAACGAGCAGTACTTC; j_gene: TRBJ2-7; d_gene: .; v_gene: TRBV3-1/TRBV3-2; abundance: .
CDR3aa: CASRGLAGGGEQFF; CDR3nt: TGTGCCAGCAGGGGACTAGCGGGAGGTGGGGAGCAGTTCTTC; j_gene: TRBJ2-1; d_gene: TRBD2; v_gene: TRBV27; abundance: few
CDR3aa: CASSQDSPYYGYTF; CDR3nt: TGTGCCAGCAGTCAGGACAGCCCTTACTATGGCTACACCTTC; j_gene: TRBJ1-2; d_gene: .; v_gene: TRBV6-5; abundance: .
CDR3aa: CASSPPGYNEKLFF; CDR3nt: TGCGCCAGCAGCCCCCCGGGGTATAATGAAAAACTGTTTTTT; j_gene: TRBJ1-4; d_gene: .; v_gene: TRBV4-1; abundance: .
CDR3aa: CASSHSRDNEQFF; CDR3nt: TGTGCCAGTAGTCACTCCAGGGACAATGAGCAGTTCTTC; j_gene: TRBJ2-1; d_gene: .; v_gene: TRBV19; abundance: .
CDR3aa: CATSRDKARSKNIQYF; CDR3nt: TGTGCCACCAGCAGAGATAAAGCCCGTTCCAAAAACATTCAGTACTTC; j_gene: TRBJ2-4; d_gene: .; v_gene: TRBV15; abundance: .
CDR3aa: CASSLLGVSSGANVLTF; CDR3nt: TGTGCCAGCAGTTTATTGGGAGTAAGCTCTGGGGCCAACGTCCTGACTTTC; j_gene: TRBJ2-6; d_gene: .; v_gene: TRBV27; abundance: .
CDR3aa: CAWSSDGGQPQHF; CDR3nt: TGTGCCTGGAGCTCCGACGGAGGACAGCCCCAGCATTTT; j_gene: TRBJ1-5; d_gene: .; v_gene: TRBV30; abundance: .
CDR3aa: CASSPGGRNQPQHF; CDR3nt: TGTGCCAGCAGTCCTGGAGGGAGGAATCAGCCCCAGCATTTT; j_gene: TRBJ1-5; d_gene: .; v_gene: TRBV4-2; abundance: .
CDR3aa: CASSYGTGDSPLHF; CDR3nt: TGTGCCAGCAGCTACGGGACAGGTGATTCACCCCTCCACTTT; j_gene: TRBJ1-6; d_gene: TRBD1; v_gene: TRBV7-3; abundance: .